The present T cell receptor (beta chain) was sequenced within a study of OX40 agonist ivuxolimab in advanced cancers. Study context: An agonistic human IgG2 monoclonal antibody against OX40 (CD134) was given.

Germline-derived CDR1 and CDR2 are SGHRS and YFSETQ. J was trimmed by 8 bases and V by 5 bases; bases with no gene match: 13. The CDR3 is 16 residues long. TCRdb's table, derived via immunoSEQ multiplex PCR, lists solely in-frame clones and lacks some. The table has just over 90,000 clones, 94% seen once. The sequence was collected from an adult with an advanced solid tumor such as melanoma, head and neck, liver or kidney cancer. V and J are TRBV5-1 and TRBJ2-1; 10 bases match TRBD2. The sequencing here drew on CD4+ or CD8+ T cells sorted from blood, taken in a trial of the OX40 agonist ivuxolimab. The DNA of the CDR3 is TGCGCCAGCAGTGTTTACTCTAGCGGGAGATTGGATGAGCAGTTCTTC. Its protein product is CASSVYSSGRLDEQFF.